The rows below give T cell receptor beta chains drawn from one sample of a study of T cells after yellow fever vaccination. TCRdb re-derived calls from the 5' RACE reads in MiXCR, one entry per CDR3 protein. The profile shows about 50,000 distinct CDR3 sequences, 4.5% to 6% of them singletons. Sequenced material: PBMCs, either bulk or a sorted T-cell subset (CD4+, CD8+, memory, or dextramer-sorted; not recorded which), taken on the day of the yellow fever booster vaccination. These receptor sequences come from a man aged 18 to 30 who received the YFV17D yellow fever vaccine. CDR3s leave out the opening cysteine and the closing phenylalanine or tryptophan.

13	TRBV4-3	TRBJ1-3	ASSQDGISGNTIY
12	TRBV9	TRBJ1-2	ASSAGTGIDGYT
9	TRBV3-1	TRBJ2-7	ASSHGGEQY
9	TRBV7-9	TRBJ1-2	ASSLDNGYT
13	TRBV4-3	TRBJ2-3	ASSQMGGPADTQY
11	TRBV6-5	TRBJ2-4	ASSYSPKNIQY
16	TRBV7-6	TRBJ2-7	ASSLSPPGPEWGHEQY
11	TRBV7-9	TRBJ1-1	ASSQPLNTEAF
13	TRBV12-3/TRBV12-4	TRBJ1-2	ASSLYRGEGYGYT
13	TRBV7-9	TRBJ2-5	ASSLAWTALETQY
12	TRBV7-2	TRBJ1-1	ASSAYRVGTEAF
14	TRBV4-2	TRBJ1-6	ASSQDRNSFNSPLH
14	TRBV15	TRBJ2-1	ATSRERQGSYNEQF
14	TRBV6-5	TRBJ2-5	ASSYGVAGTEETQY
14	TRBV5-1	TRBJ2-1	ASSSQGQGSYNEQF
10	TRBV12-3/TRBV12-4	TRBJ2-7	ASSLESYEQY